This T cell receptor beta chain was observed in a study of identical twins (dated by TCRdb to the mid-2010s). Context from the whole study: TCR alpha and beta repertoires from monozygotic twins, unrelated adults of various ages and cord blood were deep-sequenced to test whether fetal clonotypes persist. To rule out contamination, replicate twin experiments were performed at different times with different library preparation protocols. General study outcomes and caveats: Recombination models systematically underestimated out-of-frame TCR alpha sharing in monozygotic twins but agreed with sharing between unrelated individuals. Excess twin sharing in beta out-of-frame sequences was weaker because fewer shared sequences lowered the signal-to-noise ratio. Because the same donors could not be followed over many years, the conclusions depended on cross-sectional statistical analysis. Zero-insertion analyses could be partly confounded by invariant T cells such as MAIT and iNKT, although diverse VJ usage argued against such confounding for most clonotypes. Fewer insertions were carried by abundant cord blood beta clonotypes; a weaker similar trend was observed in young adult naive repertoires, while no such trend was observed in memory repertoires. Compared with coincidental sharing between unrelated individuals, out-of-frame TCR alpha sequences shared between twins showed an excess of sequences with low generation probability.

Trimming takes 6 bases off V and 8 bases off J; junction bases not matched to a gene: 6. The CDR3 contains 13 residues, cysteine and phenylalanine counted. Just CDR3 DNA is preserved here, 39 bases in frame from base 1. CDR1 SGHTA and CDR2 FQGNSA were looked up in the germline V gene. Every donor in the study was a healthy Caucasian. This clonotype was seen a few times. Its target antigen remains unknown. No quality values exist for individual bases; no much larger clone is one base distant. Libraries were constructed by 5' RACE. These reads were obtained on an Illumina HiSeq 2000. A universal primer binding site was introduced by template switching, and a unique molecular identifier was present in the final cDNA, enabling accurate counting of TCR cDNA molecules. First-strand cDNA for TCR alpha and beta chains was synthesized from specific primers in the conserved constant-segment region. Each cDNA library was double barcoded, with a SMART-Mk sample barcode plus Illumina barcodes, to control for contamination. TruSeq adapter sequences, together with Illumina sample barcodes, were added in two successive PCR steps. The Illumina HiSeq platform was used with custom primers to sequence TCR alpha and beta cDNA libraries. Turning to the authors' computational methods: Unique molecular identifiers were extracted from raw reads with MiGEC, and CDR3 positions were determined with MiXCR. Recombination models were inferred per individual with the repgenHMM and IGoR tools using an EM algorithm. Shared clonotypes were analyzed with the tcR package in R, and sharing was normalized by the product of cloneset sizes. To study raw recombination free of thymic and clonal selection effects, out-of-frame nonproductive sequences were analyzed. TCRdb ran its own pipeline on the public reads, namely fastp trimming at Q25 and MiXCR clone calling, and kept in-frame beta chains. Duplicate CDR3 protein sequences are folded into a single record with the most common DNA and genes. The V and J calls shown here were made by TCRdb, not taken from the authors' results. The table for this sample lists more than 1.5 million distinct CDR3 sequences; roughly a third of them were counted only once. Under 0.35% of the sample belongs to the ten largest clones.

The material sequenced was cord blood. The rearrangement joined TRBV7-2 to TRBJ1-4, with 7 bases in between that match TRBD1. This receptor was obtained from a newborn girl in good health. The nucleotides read TGTGCCAGCAGACACGGACAGGAAGAAAAACTGTTTTTT. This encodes CASRHGQEEKLFF.